The clone carrying this T cell receptor beta chain was counted at least ten times. The antigen remains undetermined. Time point: sample taken at primary tumor resection. Samples were obtained from approximately 76 donors, all untreated early-stage non-small cell lung cancer patients. No cells were sorted before sequencing. The whole RNA sequenced was extracted from tumor, nontumor lung or frozen PBMC. The data are from a study of spatial heterogeneity in lung cancer. Broader study findings: More often at tumor resection than at routine follow-up, ubiquitous expanded tumor TCRs were detected in the blood.

Every TCR cDNA molecule carried a tag that served as a unique molecular identifier. TCRdb reanalysed the 5' RACE reads using MiXCR and keeps one entry per CDR3 protein. The table has tens of thousands of distinct CDR3 sequences, 9.5% to 15% seen once. CDR1 WSHSY and CDR2 SAAADI come from the germline V gene. The CDR3 contains 14 residues. V was shortened by 2 bases and J by 2 bases, with 9 bases between the two germline ends. This TCR was sampled from a male donor with early-stage non-small cell lung cancer. V gene TRBV10-2 combines with J gene TRBJ2-5, with D possibly matching TRBD1 (6 bases). This specimen was PBMCs, taken at surgery. The CDR3 here is CASSEEGGQETQYF. The CDR3 DNA is TGCGCCAGCAGTGAGGAAGGGGGACAAGAGACCCAGTACTTC.